A selection of T cell receptor beta chains follows, all from one sample in a study of cytomegalovirus exposure and HLA in healthy donors. The table came from immunoSEQ multiplex PCR; TCRdb's copy has only in-frame clones and leaves some out. Of 100,000 to 150,000 clones listed, 74% are singletons. Sequencing was performed on PBMCs. The source is a male donor in good health and CMV-seronegative. The CDR3 runs from the conserved cysteine through the conserved F or W.

>TRBV15|TRBJ1-3
CATSSPGTGAGNTIYF
>TRBV28|TRBJ1-3
CASIDSGLRKGDTIYF
>TRBV18|TRBJ2-7
CASSKGQGSYEQYF
>TRBV5-4|TRBJ2-5
CASSFEAVSGTQYF
>TRBV7-9|TRBJ1-1
CASSSHIRGNTEAFF
>TRBV18|TRBJ2-6
CASSPPVQGARLGANVLTF
>TRBV2|TRBJ2-7
CASDSGAGGGEQYF
>TRBV6-5|TRBJ1-5
CASSRNRNRNQPQHF
>TRBV2|TRBJ1-1
CASSTLGQGNTEAFF
>TRBV4-1|TRBJ2-7
CASSQGDRAPYF
>TRBV13|TRBJ2-3
CASSFSGGKSGDTQYF
>TRBV19|TRBJ1-4
CASTTQGLVEKLFF
>TRBV4-2|TRBJ2-7
CASSPDGAGGTYEQYF
>TRBV6-1|TRBJ2-4
CASSEERYRAKNIQYF
>TRBV7-6|TRBJ2-5
CATQAPGQGTAGVQETQYF
>TRBV5-6|TRBJ1-6
CASRTTASNSPLHF
>TRBV5-1|.
CASSQFSDEQYF
>TRBV27|TRBJ1-6
CASKRDRQNSPLHF
>TRBV27|TRBJ2-1
CASSPGQALYNEQFF
>TRBV2|TRBJ2-7
CASRADRGLDEQYF
>TRBV6-1|TRBJ1-6
CASSEVTGVGSPLHF
>TRBV11-2|TRBJ1-6
CASSLRTGANSPLHF
>TRBV29-1|TRBJ2-7
CSVGGDSRTPYEQYF
>TRBV6-1|TRBJ1-2
CASSAGRTLNYGYTF
>TRBV5-6|TRBJ1-1
CASSSTGHTEAFF
>TRBV28|TRBJ2-5
CASRGLAERYQETQYF
>TRBV29-1|TRBJ2-1
CSVEGTSGRATMNEQFF
>TRBV4-1|TRBJ2-7
CASSQDSGKYEQYF
>TRBV5-1|TRBJ1-4
CASSLPDSTEKLFF